This T cell receptor beta chain was obtained from a study of metastatic and nonmetastatic thyroid tumors. Across the whole study: The authors compared repertoires across blood and tumor or nodule tissue from malignant and benign thyroid patients. Study outcomes and limitations: Malignant thyroid tumors reportedly exceeded benign nodules significantly in TCR beta diversity, with the difference appearing in blood and tumor.

This clone was counted at least ten times. Antigen specificity is unknown. Per the germline V gene, CDR1 is MNHEY and CDR2 is SVGEGT. The junction had 16 bases not matched to a gene; V was cut back by 6 bases and J by 3 bases. The CDR3 has 17 residues. As originally analysed: Variation in CDR3 across clinicopathological groups served as the basis for constructing a distant-metastasis classifier in papillary thyroid cancer. TCRdb re-called the PCR reads with MiXCR. It is TCRdb's table, rather than the study itself, that gives the V and J calls and clone size. The sample includes 84,000 or so clones, around 7.8% of them seen just once. Among the patients, none had received any treatment before thyroid surgery.

The sample taken for sequencing was blood. The origin of this receptor is a female donor with papillary thyroid cancer or a benign thyroid nodule (not recorded which). Some clones in this sample may be carry-over from other donors' samples. The J gene is TRBJ2-7, the V gene TRBV6-2 or TRBV6-3; 8 nucleotides align to TRBD1. CDR3 amino acids: CASSSFWADRANYEQYF. The CDR3 DNA reads TGTGCCAGCAGCTCCTTTTGGGCGGACAGGGCAAACTACGAGCAGTACTTC.